The text below deals with one T cell receptor beta chain. The assay was immunoSEQ multiplex PCR, and TCRdb's table has in-frame clones only and misses some. The table records 250,000 or so clones, around four fifths of them present only once. The sample belongs to a study of blood T cell repertoires in COVID-19. The sequenced material came from peripheral blood. This clonotype was sampled from a woman aged 55-70 years with active or convalescent COVID-19.

CDR3 nucleotide sequence: TGTGCCAGGAGGGGACAATACAATGAGCAGTTCTTC. This gives the protein CARRGQYNEQFF. V is TRBV25-1 and J is TRBJ2-1; D perhaps matches TRBD1 (6 bases). Germline-derived CDR1 and CDR2 are MGHDK and SYGVNS. The CDR3 is 12 amino acids. Trimming pared 9 bases from V and 4 bases from J, leaving 10 bases between.